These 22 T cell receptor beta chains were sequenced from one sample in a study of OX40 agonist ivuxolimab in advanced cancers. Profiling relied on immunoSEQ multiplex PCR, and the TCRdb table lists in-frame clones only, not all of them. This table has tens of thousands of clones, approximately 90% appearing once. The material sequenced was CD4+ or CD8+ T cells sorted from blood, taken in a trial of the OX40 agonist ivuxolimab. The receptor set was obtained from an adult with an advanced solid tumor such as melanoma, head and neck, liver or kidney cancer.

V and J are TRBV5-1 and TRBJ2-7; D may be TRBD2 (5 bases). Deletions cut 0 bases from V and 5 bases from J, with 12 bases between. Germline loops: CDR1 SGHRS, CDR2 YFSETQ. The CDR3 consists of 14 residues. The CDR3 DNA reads TGCGCCAGCAGCTTGGGCGGGTTGTGGGACGAGCAGTACTTC. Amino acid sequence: CASSLGGLWDEQYF.

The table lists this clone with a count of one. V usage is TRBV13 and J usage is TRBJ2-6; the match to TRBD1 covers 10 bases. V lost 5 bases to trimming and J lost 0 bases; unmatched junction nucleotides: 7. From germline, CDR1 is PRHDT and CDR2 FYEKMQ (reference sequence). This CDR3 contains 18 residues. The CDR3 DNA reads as TGTGCCAGCAGCCCATCCCGGGACAGGGGCTCTGGGGCCAACGTCCTGACTTTC. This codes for CASSPSRDRGSGANVLTF.

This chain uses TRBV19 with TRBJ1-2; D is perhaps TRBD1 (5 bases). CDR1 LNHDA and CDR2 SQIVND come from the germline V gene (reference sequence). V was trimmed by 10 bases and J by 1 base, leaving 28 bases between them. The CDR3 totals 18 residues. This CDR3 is CAILNTGVARGVNYGYTF. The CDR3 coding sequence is TGTGCCATCTTGAACACGGGGGTCGCGCGTGGGGTTAACTATGGCTACACCTTC. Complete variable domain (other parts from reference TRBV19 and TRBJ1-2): DGGITQSPKYLFRKEGQNVTLSCEQNLNHDAMYWYRQDPGQGLRLIYYSQIVNDFQKGDIAEGYSVSREKKESFPLTVTSAQKNPTAFYLCAILNTGVARGVNYGYTFGSGTRLTVV.

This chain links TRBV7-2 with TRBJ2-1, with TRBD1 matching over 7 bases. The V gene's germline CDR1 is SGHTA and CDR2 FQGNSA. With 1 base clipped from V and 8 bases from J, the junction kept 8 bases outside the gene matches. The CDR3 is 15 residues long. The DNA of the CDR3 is TGTGCCAGCAGCTTAGATACAGGGGTCCTCTATGAGCAGTTCTTC. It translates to CASSLDTGVLYEQFF.

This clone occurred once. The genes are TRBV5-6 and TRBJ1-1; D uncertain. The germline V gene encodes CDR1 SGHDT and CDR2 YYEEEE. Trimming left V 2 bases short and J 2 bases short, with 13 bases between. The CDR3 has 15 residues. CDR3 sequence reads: CASSLVDRSNTEAFF. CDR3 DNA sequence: TGTGCCAGCAGCTTAGTTGATAGATCAAACACTGAAGCTTTCTTT.

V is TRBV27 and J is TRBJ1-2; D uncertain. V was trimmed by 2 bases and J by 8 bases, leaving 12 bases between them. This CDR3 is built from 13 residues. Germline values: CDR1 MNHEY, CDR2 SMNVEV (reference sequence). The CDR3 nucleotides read TGTGCCAGCAGTTTACTACCAGAAGGGGGCTACACCTTC. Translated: CASSLLPEGGYTF.

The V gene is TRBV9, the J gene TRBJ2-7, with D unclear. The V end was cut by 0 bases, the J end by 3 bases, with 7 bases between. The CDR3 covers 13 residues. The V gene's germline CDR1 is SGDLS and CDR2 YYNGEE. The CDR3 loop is CASSVGLFYEQYF. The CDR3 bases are TGTGCCAGCAGCGTAGGGCTTTTCTACGAGCAGTACTTC.

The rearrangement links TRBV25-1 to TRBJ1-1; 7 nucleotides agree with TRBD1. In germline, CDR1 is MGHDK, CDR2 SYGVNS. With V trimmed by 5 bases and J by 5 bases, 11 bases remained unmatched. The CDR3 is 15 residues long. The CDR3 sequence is CASSFITGVGTEAFF. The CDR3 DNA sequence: TGTGCCAGCAGTTTTATCACAGGGGTGGGGACTGAAGCTTTCTTT.

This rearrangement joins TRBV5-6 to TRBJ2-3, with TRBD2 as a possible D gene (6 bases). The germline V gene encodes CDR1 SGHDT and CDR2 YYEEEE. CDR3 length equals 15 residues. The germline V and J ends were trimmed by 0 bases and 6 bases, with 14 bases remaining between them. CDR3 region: CASSLGISGLDTQYF. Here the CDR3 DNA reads TGTGCCAGCAGCTTGGGGATTAGCGGTTTGGATACGCAGTATTTT.

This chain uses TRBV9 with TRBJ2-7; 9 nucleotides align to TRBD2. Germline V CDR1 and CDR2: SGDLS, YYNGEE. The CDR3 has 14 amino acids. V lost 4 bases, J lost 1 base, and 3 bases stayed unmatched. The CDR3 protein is CASSISGSSYEQYF. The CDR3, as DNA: TGTGCCAGCAGCATTAGCGGGAGTTCCTACGAGCAGTACTTC.

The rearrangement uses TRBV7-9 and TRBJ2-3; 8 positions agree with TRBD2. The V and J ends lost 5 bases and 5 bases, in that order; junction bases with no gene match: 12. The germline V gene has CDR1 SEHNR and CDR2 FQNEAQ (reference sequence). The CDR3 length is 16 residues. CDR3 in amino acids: CASSLGLREVEDTQYF. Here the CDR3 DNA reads TGTGCCAGCAGCCTAGGCCTGCGGGAGGTTGAAGATACGCAGTATTTT.

The CDR3 spells CASSVGWGGYNEQFF. CDR3 nucleotide sequence: TGTGCCAGCAGCGTAGGGTGGGGGGGATACAATGAGCAGTTCTTC. The chain is built from TRBV9 and TRBJ2-1; TRBD2 aligns across 7 bases. Germline lookup yields CDR1 SGDLS and CDR2 YYNGEE. This CDR3 region has 15 residues. J gave up 4 bases and V 0 bases, and 4 bases lay outside the gene matches.

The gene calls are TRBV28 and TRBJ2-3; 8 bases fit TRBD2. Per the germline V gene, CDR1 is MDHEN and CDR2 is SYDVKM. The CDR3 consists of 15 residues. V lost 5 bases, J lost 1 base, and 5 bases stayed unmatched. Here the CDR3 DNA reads TGTGCCAGCAGTCGAGCGGGAGCCGGCACAGATACGCAGTATTTT. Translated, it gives CASSRAGAGTDTQYF.

Here the CDR3 DNA reads TGTGCCAGCAGGACAGGGTCTAGCACAGATACGCAGTATTTT. As protein: CASRTGSSTDTQYF. The chain uses TRBV2 and TRBJ2-3, with 7 bases aligning to TRBD1. V gave up 6 bases and J gave up 0 bases; unmatched junction bases: 3. Germline V gives CDR1 SNHLY, CDR2 FYNNEI. CDR3 length: 14 amino acids.

As DNA, the CDR3 is TGCAGCGTTCCGGGACTGGGGGACCTCCACGCACATACGCAGTATTTT. Protein: CSVPGLGDLHAHTQYF. The chain recombines TRBV29-1 with TRBJ2-3; TRBD2 might be the D (6 bases). V lost 5 bases and J 7 bases, leaving 25 bases between the germline ends. CDR1 and CDR2 (germline): SQVTM, ANQGSEA. CDR3 size: 16 residues.

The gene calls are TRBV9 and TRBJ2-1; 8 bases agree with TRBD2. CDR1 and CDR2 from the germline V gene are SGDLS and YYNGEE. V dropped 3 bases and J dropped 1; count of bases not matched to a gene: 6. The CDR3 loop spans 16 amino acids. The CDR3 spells CASSDRGGYSYNEQFF. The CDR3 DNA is TGTGCCAGCAGCGATCGCGGGGGGTATTCCTACAATGAGCAGTTCTTC.

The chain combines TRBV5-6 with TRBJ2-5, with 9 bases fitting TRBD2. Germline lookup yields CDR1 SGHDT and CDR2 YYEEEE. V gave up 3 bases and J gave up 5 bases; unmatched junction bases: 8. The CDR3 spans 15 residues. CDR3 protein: CASSSSGEVAETQYF. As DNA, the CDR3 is TGTGCCAGCAGCTCTAGCGGGGAGGTCGCGGAGACCCAGTACTTC. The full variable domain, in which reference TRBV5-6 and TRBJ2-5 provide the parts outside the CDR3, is DAGVTQSPTHLIKTRGQQVTLRCSPKSGHDTVSWYQQALGQGPQFIFQYYEEEERQRGNFPDRFSGHQFPNYSSELNVNALLLGDSALYLCASSSSGEVAETQYFGPGTRLLVL.

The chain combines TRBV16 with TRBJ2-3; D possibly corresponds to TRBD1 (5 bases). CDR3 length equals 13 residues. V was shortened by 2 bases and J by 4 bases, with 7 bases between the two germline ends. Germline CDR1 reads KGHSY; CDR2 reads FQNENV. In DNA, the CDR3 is TGTGCCAGCAGCCAAATCAGGGCAGATACGCAGTATTTT. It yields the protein CASSQIRADTQYF.

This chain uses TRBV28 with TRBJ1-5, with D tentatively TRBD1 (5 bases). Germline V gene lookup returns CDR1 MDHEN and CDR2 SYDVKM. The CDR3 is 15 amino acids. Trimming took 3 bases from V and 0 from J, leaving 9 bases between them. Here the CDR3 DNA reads TGTGCCAGCAGTTTGAGGGGAGATAGCAATCAGCCCCAGCATTTT. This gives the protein CASSLRGDSNQPQHF.

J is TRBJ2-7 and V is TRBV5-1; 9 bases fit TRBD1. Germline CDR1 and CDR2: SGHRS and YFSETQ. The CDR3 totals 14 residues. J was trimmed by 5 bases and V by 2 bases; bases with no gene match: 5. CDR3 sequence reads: CASSFLQGANEQYF. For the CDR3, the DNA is TGCGCCAGCAGCTTTTTACAGGGGGCCAACGAGCAGTACTTC.

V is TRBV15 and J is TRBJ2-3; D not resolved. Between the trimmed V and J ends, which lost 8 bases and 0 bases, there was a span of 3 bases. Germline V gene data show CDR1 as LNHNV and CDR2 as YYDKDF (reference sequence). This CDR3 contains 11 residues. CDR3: CATSSTDTQYF. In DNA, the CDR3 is TGTGCCACCTCTAGCACAGATACGCAGTATTTT. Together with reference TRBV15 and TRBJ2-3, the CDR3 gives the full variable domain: DAMVIQNPRYQVTQFGKPVTLSCSQTLNHNVMYWYQQKSSQAPKLLFHYYDKDFNNEADTPDNFQSRRPNTSFCFLDIRSPGLGDTAMYLCATSSTDTQYFGPGTRLTVL.

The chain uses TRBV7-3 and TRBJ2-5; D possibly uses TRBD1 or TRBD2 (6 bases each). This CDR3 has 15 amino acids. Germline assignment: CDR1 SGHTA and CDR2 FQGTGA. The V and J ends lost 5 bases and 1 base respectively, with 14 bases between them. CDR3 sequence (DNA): TGTGCCAGCAGCATCCTCGGAGGGGGCCAAGAGACCCAGTACTTC. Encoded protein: CASSILGGGQETQYF.